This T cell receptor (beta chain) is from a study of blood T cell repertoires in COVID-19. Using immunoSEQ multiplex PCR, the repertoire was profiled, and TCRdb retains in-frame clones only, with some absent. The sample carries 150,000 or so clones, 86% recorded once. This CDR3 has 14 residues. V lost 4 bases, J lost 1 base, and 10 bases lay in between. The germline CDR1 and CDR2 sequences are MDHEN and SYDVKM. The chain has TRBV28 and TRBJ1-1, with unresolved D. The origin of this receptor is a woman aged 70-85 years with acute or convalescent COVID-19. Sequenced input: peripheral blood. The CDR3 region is CASSSSRWNTEAFF. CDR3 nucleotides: TGTGCCAGCAGTTCCTCGAGATGGAACACTGAAGCTTTCTTT.